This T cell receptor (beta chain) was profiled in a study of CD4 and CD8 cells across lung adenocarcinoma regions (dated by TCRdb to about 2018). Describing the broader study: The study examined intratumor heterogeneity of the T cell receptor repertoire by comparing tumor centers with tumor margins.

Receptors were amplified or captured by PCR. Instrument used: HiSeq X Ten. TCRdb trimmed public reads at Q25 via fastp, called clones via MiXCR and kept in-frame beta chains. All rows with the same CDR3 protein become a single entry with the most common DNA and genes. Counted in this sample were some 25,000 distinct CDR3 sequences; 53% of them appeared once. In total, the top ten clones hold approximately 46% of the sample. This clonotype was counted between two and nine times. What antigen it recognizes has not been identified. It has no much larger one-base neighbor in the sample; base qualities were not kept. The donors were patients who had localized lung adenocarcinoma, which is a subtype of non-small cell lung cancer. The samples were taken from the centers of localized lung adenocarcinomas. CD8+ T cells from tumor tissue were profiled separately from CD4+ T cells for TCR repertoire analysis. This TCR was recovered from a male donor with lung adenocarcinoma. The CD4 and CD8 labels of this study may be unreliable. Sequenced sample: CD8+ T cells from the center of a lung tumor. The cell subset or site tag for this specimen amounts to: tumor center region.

The nucleotide sequence is TGTGCCAGCAGTTACTCACCAGGGACGGTCTATGGCTACACCTTC. It translates to CASSYSPGTVYGYTF. Here the chain combines TRBV6-5 and TRBJ1-2; TRBD1 could be the D gene, as 5 bases match. The junction shows trimming of 0 bases on V and 4 bases on J, plus 12 bases between the germline ends. CDR1 and CDR2, looked up from the germline V gene, are MNHEY and SVGAGI. The CDR3 goes from the cysteine to the phenylalanine over 15 residues. Only the CDR3 DNA stays, 45 bases, in frame from base 1.